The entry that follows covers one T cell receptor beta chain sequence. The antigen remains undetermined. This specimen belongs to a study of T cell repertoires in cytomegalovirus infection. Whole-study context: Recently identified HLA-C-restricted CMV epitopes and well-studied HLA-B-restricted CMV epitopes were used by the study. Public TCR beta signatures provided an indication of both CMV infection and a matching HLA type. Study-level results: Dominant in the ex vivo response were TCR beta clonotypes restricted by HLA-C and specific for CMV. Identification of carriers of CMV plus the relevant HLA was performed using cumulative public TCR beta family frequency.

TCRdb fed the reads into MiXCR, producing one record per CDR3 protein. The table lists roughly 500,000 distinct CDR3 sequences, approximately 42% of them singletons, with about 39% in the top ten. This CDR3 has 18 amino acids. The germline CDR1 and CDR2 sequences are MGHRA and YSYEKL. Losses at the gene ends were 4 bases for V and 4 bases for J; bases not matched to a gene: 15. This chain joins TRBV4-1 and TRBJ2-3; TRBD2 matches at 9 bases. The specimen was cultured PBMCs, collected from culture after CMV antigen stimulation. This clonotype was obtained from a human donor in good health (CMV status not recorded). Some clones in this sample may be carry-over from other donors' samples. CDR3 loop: CASSLLRFSSGSADTQYF. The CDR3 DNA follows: TGCGCCAGCAGCCTCCTCCGTTTTAGTAGCGGGAGTGCAGATACGCAGTATTTT.